The 27 T cell receptor beta chains below come from one sample, sequenced in a study of cytomegalovirus exposure and HLA in healthy donors. PCR amplification relied on 60 Vbeta primers (plus 13 Jbeta primers). Some clones are missing from TCRdb's copy, which holds only in-frame ones; the method was immunoSEQ multiplex PCR. The sample records some 130,000 clones, roughly 78% being singletons. Sequenced sample: PBMCs. These receptors were obtained from a young man in good health.

The chain uses TRBV5-6 and TRBJ2-7; 7 bases fit TRBD2. CDR1 and CDR2 from the germline V gene are SGHDT and YYEEEE. This CDR3 contains 15 residues. Trimming cost V 0 bases and J 7 bases; bases outside gene matches: 10. CDR3 residues: CASSLGGGPVAEQYF. CDR3 DNA: TGTGCCAGCAGCTTGGGGGGAGGGCCGGTGGCTGAGCAGTACTTC.

The gene calls are TRBV29-1 and TRBJ2-1; TRBD2 matches 11 bases. The CDR3 extends over 15 amino acids. V shed 4 bases and J 4 bases; nucleotides not matched to a gene: 6. The germline CDR1 and CDR2 sequences are SQVTM and ANQGSEA. CDR3 protein: CSVVRLAGTYNEQFF. The CDR3 coding sequence is TGCAGCGTTGTACGACTAGCGGGAACATACAATGAGCAGTTCTTC.

The chain uses TRBV13 and TRBJ2-1; D is perhaps TRBD1 (5 bases). Trimming took 8 bases from V and 1 from J, leaving 21 bases between them. The CDR3 is 17 residues long. Germline CDR1 PRHDT, CDR2 FYEKMQ (reference sequence). The chain's CDR3 is CASWGQAEKGSYNEQFF. The CDR3 nucleotides are TGTGCCAGCTGGGGCCAAGCAGAAAAAGGGTCCTACAATGAGCAGTTCTTC.

V usage is TRBV28 and J usage is TRBJ2-3; 10 bases fit TRBD2. The V segment lost 1 base and the J segment 6 bases; nucleotides outside the gene matches: 7. This CDR3 is 16 amino acids long. Looked up from germline, CDR1 is MDHEN and CDR2 is SYDVKM. This CDR3 reads CASSLFTLAGVDTQYF. CDR3 DNA sequence: TGTGCCAGCAGTTTATTTACTCTAGCGGGAGTGGATACGCAGTATTTT.

The rearrangement joins TRBV9 to TRBJ2-1, with 9 nucleotides matching TRBD2. Germline trimming cut 5 bases from V and 2 bases from J; bases unmatched to any gene: 5. The germline V gene has CDR1 SGDLS and CDR2 YYNGEE. The CDR3 is 15 amino acids. The CDR3 region is CASRAAGGPYNEQFF. As DNA, the CDR3 is TGTGCCAGCAGGGCAGCGGGAGGCCCCTACAATGAGCAGTTCTTC.

This chain joins TRBV10-3 and TRBJ2-3; maybe TRBD2 (6 bases). The CDR3 covers 14 residues. Germline V CDR1 and CDR2: ENHRY, SYGVKD. The V and J ends lost 6 bases and 2 bases respectively, with 12 bases between them. The CDR3 bases are TGTGCCATCAGCCGGGACTTCTCCACAGATACGCAGTATTTT. Its protein product is CAISRDFSTDTQYF.

The chain's CDR3 is CASGGGTGAYEQYF. The CDR3 DNA follows: TGTGCTAGTGGGGGAGGGACGGGAGCCTACGAGCAGTACTTC. The V call is TRBV12-5, the J call TRBJ2-7; 7 bases map to TRBD2. CDR1 and CDR2 from the germline V gene are LGHNT and FRNRAP. The CDR3 is 14 amino acids. The J segment lost 2 bases and the V segment lost 6 bases, leaving 7 bases of the junction unmatched. Full variable domain (rest looked up from reference TRBV12-5 and TRBJ2-7): DARVTQTPRHKVTEMGQEVTMRCQPILGHNTVFWYRQTMMQGLELLAYFRNRAPLDDSGMPKDRFSAEMPDATLATLKIQPSEPRDSAVYFCASGGGTGAYEQYFGPGTRLTVT.

V gene TRBV2 combines with J gene TRBJ1-1; TRBD1 matches 11 bases. The junction had 6 bases not matched to a gene; V was cut back by 11 bases and J by 4 bases. The germline gives CDR1 SNHLY, CDR2 FYNNEI. This CDR3 is built from 13 residues. The CDR3 is CAGRGTGGTEAFF. CDR3 in DNA: TGTGCCGGTAGGGGGACAGGGGGCACTGAAGCTTTCTTT.

This rearrangement joins TRBV10-3 to TRBJ2-7, with 8 bases aligning to TRBD2. This CDR3 has 13 residues. Germline V CDR1 and CDR2: ENHRY, SYGVKD. This CDR3 is CTTGERGTYEQYF. The CDR3 DNA follows: TGTACCACCGGCGAGCGGGGGACCTACGAGCAGTACTTC.

The chain joins TRBV21-1 to TRBJ2-3; no check of the table's D call, TRBD2, against the DNA was made. TRBV21-1 is a pseudogene. The CDR3 runs 15 residues. Written as DNA, the CDR3 is TGTGCCAGCAGCAAAGGGGGTAGCGTGGGAGATACGCAGTATTTT. Amino acids: CASSKGGSVGDTQYF.

This clone was observed once. This chain uses TRBV28 with TRBJ1-1, with TRBD1 matching 7 bases. From germline, CDR1 is MDHEN and CDR2 SYDVKM. Trimming cost V 6 bases and J 1 base; bases outside gene matches: 2. The CDR3 length is 13 residues. The DNA of the CDR3 is TGTGCCAGCAGCAGACAGGGGAACACTGAAGCTTTCTTT. It codes for CASSRQGNTEAFF.

The chain uses TRBV5-1 and TRBJ2-5; 9 nucleotides agree with TRBD2. V lost 0 bases and J lost 5; bases outside the gene matches: 5. CDR3 length: 15 residues. CDR1 is SGHRS, CDR2 YFSETQ, per germline. The CDR3 nucleotides are TGCGCCAGCAGCTTGGGGGTAGCGGGAGCGGAGACCCAGTACTTC. Translation gives CASSLGVAGAETQYF.

The V gene is TRBV2, the J gene TRBJ2-2; 12 bases map to TRBD1. V lost 8 bases, J lost 7 bases, and 5 bases stayed unmatched. The germline gives CDR1 SNHLY, CDR2 FYNNEI. CDR3 length: 14 residues. Written as DNA, the CDR3 is TGTGCCAGCCGGGGACAGGGGGCCATCGGGGAGCTGTTTTTT. Encoded protein: CASRGQGAIGELFF.

V gene TRBV13 combines with J gene TRBJ2-7; 7 positions match TRBD2. With 0 bases clipped from V and 2 bases from J, the junction kept 13 bases outside the gene matches. The germline gives CDR1 PRHDT, CDR2 FYEKMQ (reference sequence). The CDR3 runs to 18 residues. CDR3: CASSLGLRGTNGAYEQYF. The DNA for the CDR3 is TGTGCCAGCAGCTTAGGCCTTCGGGGGACTAACGGGGCCTACGAGCAGTACTTC.

This sequence joins TRBV2 and TRBJ2-1; TRBD1 matches 7 bases. This CDR3 is 11 amino acids long. Germline V gene data show CDR1 as SNHLY and CDR2 as FYNNEI. The J segment lost 12 bases and the V segment lost 6 bases, leaving 5 bases of the junction unmatched. The CDR3 reads CASRGQTRQFF. The CDR3 nucleotides are TGTGCCAGCAGGGGACAGACCCGGCAGTTCTTC. The whole variable domain, filled in from reference TRBV2 and TRBJ2-1, reads EPEVTQTPSHQVTQMGQEVILRCVPISNHLYFYWYRQILGQKVEFLVSFYNNEISEKSEIFDDQFSVERPDGSNFTLKIRSTKLEDSAMYFCASRGQTRQFFGPGTRLTVL.

The chain has TRBV27 and TRBJ2-1; 7 positions agree with TRBD1. V shed 2 bases and J 5 bases; nucleotides not matched to a gene: 6. CDR1 and CDR2 from the germline V gene are MNHEY and SMNVEV (reference sequence). The CDR3 spans 15 residues. The CDR3: CASSLRDSPNNEQFF. CDR3 coding DNA: TGTGCCAGCAGTTTAAGGGACAGCCCCAACAATGAGCAGTTCTTC.

As to this clone: Other DNA sequences in this specimen translate into the identical CDR3. The J gene is TRBJ2-1, the V gene TRBV6-5; 8 bases map to TRBD1. The CDR3 runs to 12 residues. The germline V gene has CDR1 MNHEY and CDR2 SVGAGI. V lost 2 bases and J lost 15; bases outside the gene matches: 6. CDR3 nucleotide sequence: TGTGCCAGCAGTTACGCAGGGGGCGCATGGTTCTTC. It is translated as CASSYAGGAWFF.

This clone was observed a handful of times. The V gene is TRBV29-1, the J gene TRBJ2-2, with D perhaps TRBD1 (5 bases). V was cut by 3 bases and J by 5 bases, with 10 bases left in between. Looked up from germline, CDR1 is SQVTM and CDR2 is ANQGSEA. The CDR3 is 13 amino acids. The chain's CDR3 is CSVEGPGTGELFF. The CDR3 nucleotides are TGCAGCGTTGAGGGGCCTGGGACCGGGGAGCTGTTTTTT.

For this clone: The sample carries other DNA sequences with the same CDR3. The V call is TRBV28, the J call TRBJ2-3; the D gene is possibly TRBD1 (6 bases). The V end lost 5 bases, the J end lost 0 bases, and 9 bases lay between the germline ends. Germline V gives CDR1 MDHEN, CDR2 SYDVKM. CDR3 length: 14 residues. The DNA for the CDR3 is TGTGCCAGCAGTCCCAGGGGTAGCACAGATACGCAGTATTTT. Protein product: CASSPRGSTDTQYF.

The chain recombines TRBV27 with TRBJ1-5; D ambiguous. The germline V gene has CDR1 MNHEY and CDR2 SMNVEV (reference sequence). The CDR3 has 13 amino acids. V was trimmed by 5 bases and J by 4 bases, leaving 9 bases between them. CDR3 sequence reads: CASSRTLNQPQHF. CDR3 in DNA: TGTGCCAGCAGTAGAACCCTAAATCAGCCCCAGCATTTT.

Note on this clone: The germline gene is not matched at one end of the junction; a read error may be the cause. The rearrangement uses TRBV7-9 and TRBJ1-4, with 7 bases fitting TRBD1. The CDR3 loop spans 16 amino acids. CDR1 is SEHNR, CDR2 FQNEAQ, per germline (reference sequence). CDR3 sequence reads: CSSSYDRDATNEKLFF. DNA of the CDR3: TGTTCCAGCAGCTACGACAGGGACGCAACTAATGAAAAACTGTTTTTT.

The CDR3 reads CASSKVESANTGELFF. The CDR3 region has the DNA TGTGCCAGCAGCAAAGTTGAAAGCGCGAACACCGGGGAGCTGTTTTTT. This chain connects TRBV21-1 to TRBJ2-2; the table gives TRBD2 as D, unverified against the DNA. TRBV21-1 is tagged as a pseudogene. The CDR3 consists of 16 residues.

The J gene is TRBJ1-6, the V gene TRBV14; D possibly corresponds to TRBD1 (5 bases). CDR1 is SGHDN, CDR2 FVKESK, per germline. The CDR3 is made up of 15 amino acids. V was pared by 0 bases and J by 10 bases, with 13 bases between. The CDR3 coding sequence is TGTGCCAGCAGCCAAGACAGGGCCTTACCCTCACCCCTCCACTTT. Encoded protein: CASSQDRALPSPLHF.

The rearrangement uses TRBV19 and TRBJ1-1; tentatively, D is TRBD1 (5 bases). Trimming shortened V by 3 bases and J by 8 bases, and 7 bases separated the two germline ends. The CDR3 runs 11 residues. The germline CDR1 and CDR2 sequences are LNHDA and SQIVND (reference sequence). The CDR3: CASSIGGEAFF. In nucleotides, the CDR3 is TGTGCCAGTAGTATTGGGGGGGAAGCTTTCTTT.

The chain carries TRBV5-1 and TRBJ2-7; 7 bases line up with TRBD1. The CDR3 consists of 14 residues. The V segment lost 4 bases and the J segment 2 bases; nucleotides outside the gene matches: 6. From germline, CDR1 is SGHRS and CDR2 YFSETQ. The CDR3 loop is CASSQGQIPYEQYF. The DNA for the CDR3 is TGCGCCAGCAGCCAGGGACAGATTCCCTACGAGCAGTACTTC.

V is TRBV5-1 and J is TRBJ1-3; perhaps TRBD1 as D (5 bases). V was cut by 0 bases and J by 0 bases, with 13 bases left in between. This CDR3 comprises 17 residues. The germline gives CDR1 SGHRS, CDR2 YFSETQ. CDR3 amino acids: CASSLAGRANSGNTIYF. The CDR3 DNA reads as TGCGCCAGCAGCTTGGCGGGCAGGGCGAACTCTGGAAACACCATATATTTT.

This sequence joins TRBV27 and TRBJ1-2, with D perhaps TRBD1 (5 bases). There are 13 residues in the CDR3. V was pared by 3 bases and J by 6 bases, with 11 bases between. Germline assignment: CDR1 MNHEY and CDR2 SMNVEV (reference sequence). CDR3 sequence (DNA): TGTGCCAGCAGTTTCGCAGGGAAGGATGGCTACACCTTC. Translation gives CASSFAGKDGYTF.